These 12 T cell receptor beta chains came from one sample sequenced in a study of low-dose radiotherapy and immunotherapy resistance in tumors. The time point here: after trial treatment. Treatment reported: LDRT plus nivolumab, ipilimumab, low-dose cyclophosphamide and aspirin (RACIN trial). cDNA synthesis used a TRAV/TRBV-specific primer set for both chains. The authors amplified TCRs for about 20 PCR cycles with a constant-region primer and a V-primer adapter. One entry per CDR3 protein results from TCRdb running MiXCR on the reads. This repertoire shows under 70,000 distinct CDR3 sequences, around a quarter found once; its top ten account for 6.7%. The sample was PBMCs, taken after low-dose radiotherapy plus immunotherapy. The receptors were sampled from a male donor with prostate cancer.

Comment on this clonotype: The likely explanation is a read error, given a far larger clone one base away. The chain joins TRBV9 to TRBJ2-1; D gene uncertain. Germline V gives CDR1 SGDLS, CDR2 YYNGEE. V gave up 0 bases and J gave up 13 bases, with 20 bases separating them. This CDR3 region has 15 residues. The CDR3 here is CASSVVGGWSETQFF. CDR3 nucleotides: TGTGCCAGCAGCGTAGTTGGTGGGTGGTCGGAGACCCAGTTCTTC.

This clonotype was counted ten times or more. The CDR3: CASSLDSGVFNEQFF. CDR3 DNA: TGTGCCAGCAGCTTAGATAGCGGGGTGTTCAATGAGCAGTTCTTC. The chain has TRBV7-2 and TRBJ2-1; 8 nucleotides line up with TRBD2. CDR1 and CDR2 from the germline V gene are SGHTA and FQGNSA. The CDR3 is 15 amino acids. V was clipped by 1 base and J by 6 bases; unmatched bases: 5.

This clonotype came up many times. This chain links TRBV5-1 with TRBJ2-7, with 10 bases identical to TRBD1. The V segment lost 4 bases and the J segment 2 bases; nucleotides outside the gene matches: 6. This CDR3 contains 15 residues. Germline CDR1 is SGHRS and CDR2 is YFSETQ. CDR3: CASSGGGQGPYEQYF. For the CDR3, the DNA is TGCGCCAGCAGCGGCGGGGGACAGGGGCCCTACGAGCAGTACTTC.

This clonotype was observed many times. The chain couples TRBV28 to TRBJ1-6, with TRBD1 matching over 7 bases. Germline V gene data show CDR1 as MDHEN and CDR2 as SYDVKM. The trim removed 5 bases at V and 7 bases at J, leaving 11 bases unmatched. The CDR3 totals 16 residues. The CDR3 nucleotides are TGTGCCAGCAGTACGGCGACAGGGAGAGGAAATTCACCCCTCCACTTT. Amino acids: CASSTATGRGNSPLHF.

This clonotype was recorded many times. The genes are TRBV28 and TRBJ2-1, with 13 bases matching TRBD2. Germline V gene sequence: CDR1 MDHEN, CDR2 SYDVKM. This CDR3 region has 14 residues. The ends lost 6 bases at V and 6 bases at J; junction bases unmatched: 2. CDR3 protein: CASSRTSGGNEQFF. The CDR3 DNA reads TGTGCCAGCAGCAGGACTAGCGGGGGCAATGAGCAGTTCTTC.

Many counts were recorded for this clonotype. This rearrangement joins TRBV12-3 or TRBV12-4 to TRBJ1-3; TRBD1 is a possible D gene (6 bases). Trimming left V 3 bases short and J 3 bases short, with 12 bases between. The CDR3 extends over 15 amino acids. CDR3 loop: CASSLDRAVGNTIYF. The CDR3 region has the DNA TGTGCCAGCAGTTTGGACAGAGCAGTTGGAAACACCATATATTTT.

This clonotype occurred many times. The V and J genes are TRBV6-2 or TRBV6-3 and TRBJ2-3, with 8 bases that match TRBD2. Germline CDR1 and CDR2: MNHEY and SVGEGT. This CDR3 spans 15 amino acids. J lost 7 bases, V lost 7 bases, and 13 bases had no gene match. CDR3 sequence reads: CASKTDFLAGNTQYF. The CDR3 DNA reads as TGTGCCAGCAAGACCGACTTCTTAGCGGGGAATACGCAGTATTTT.

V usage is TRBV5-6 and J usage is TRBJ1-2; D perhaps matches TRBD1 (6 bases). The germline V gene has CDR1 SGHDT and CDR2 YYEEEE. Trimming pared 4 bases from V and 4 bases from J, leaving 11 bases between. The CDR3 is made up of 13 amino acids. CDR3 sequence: CASSPQGSYGYTF. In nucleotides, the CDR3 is TGTGCCAGCAGCCCCCAGGGGAGCTATGGCTACACCTTC.

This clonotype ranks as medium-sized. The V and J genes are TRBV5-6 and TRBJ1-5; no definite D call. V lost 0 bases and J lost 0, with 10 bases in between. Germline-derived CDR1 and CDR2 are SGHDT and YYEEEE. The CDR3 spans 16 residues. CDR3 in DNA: TGTGCCAGCAGCTTGGCCCAGGCTTATAGCAATCAGCCCCAGCATTTT. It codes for CASSLAQAYSNQPQHF.

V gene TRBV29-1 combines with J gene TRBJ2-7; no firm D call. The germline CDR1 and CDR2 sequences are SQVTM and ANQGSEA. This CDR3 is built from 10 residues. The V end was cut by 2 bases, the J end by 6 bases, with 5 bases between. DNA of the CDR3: TGCAGCGTTGAAACGGGCGAGCAGTACTTC. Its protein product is CSVETGEQYF.

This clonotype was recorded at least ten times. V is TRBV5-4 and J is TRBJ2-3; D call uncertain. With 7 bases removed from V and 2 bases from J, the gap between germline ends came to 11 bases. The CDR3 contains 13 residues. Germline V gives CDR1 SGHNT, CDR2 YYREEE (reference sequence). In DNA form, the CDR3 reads TGTGCCAGCCGCAACTTCCTCACAGATACGCAGTATTTT. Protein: CASRNFLTDTQYF.

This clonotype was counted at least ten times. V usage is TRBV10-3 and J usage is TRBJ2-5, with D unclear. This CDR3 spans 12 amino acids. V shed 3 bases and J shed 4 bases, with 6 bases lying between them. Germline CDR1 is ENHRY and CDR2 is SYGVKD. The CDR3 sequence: CAISDRGETQYF. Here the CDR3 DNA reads TGTGCCATCAGTGACAGAGGAGAGACCCAGTACTTC.